This T cell receptor beta chain stems from a study of T cell responses to AZD1222 COVID-19 vaccine. Study-level results: In the spike-specific TCR repertoire, nearly half reportedly target unmutated variant regions. Regions 160-218 and 743-854 held dominance among vaccine-associated CD4 TCRs, which spanned spike. Baseline seropositives among AZD1222 recipients totaled only 5 to 7.

Comment on this clone: Its antigen is undetermined.

Some clones are missing from TCRdb's copy, which holds only in-frame ones; the method was immunoSEQ multiplex PCR. The sample consists of 70,000 to 75,000 clones, 70% to 90% of them appearing once. The CDR3 is 14 amino acids. CDR1 and CDR2 from the germline V gene are KGHSH and LQKENI. The V and J ends lost 1 base and 6 bases respectively, with 9 bases between them. The material was peripheral blood, obtained 28 days after the second AZD1222 dose. V usage is TRBV18 and J usage is TRBJ2-2, with no clear D. The TCR comes from an adult who received the AZD1222 COVID-19 vaccine. CDR3 residues: CASSPRQGSGELFF. CDR3 in DNA: TGTGCCAGCTCACCACGGCAAGGATCCGGGGAGCTGTTTTTT.